Listed below are T cell receptor beta chains from one sample, sequenced in a study of T-cell reconstitution after alpha-beta-depleted transplantation in children. Using its own MiXCR run on the PCR reads, TCRdb lists one record per CDR3 protein. The repertoire consists of 450,000 to 550,000 distinct CDR3 sequences, with roughly an eighth occurring once and the leading ten covering about 14%. This specimen was PBMCs, mostly from graft donor cells, taken 180 days after TCRalphabeta/CD19-depleted stem cell transplant. The receptors were gathered from a female patient between 2 and 10 years old who had a stem cell transplant for aplastic anemia, so the T cells may come from the graft donor. The CDR3 runs from the conserved cysteine through the conserved F or W. D genes are given only for firm matches. Rows may omit the clone size; those that give it use once, few, many or a size class.

CDR3 protein: CATSDPGQGMRETQYF; CDR3 DNA: TGTGCCACCAGTGACCCCGGACAGGGGATGAGGGAGACCCAGTACTTC; V gene: TRBV24-1; CDR3 length: 16; clone size: -; J gene: TRBJ2-5; D gene: TRBD1
CDR3 protein: CASSLNSGFGVSYEQYF; CDR3 DNA: TGCGCCAGCAGCTTGAATTCGGGGTTTGGGGTCTCCTACGAGCAGTACTTC; V gene: TRBV5-1; CDR3 length: 17; clone size: -; J gene: TRBJ2-7; D gene: -
CDR3 protein: CASSLSPGGPRYF; CDR3 DNA: TGTGCCAGCAGCTTATCTCCCGGCGGCCCGCGGTACTTC; V gene: TRBV11-1; CDR3 length: 13; clone size: -; J gene: TRBJ2-5; D gene: -
CDR3 protein: CASAPPSGRAGEQFF; CDR3 DNA: TGTGCCAGCGCCCCCCCTAGCGGGAGGGCCGGGGAGCAGTTCTTC; V gene: TRBV6-1; CDR3 length: 15; clone size: few; J gene: TRBJ2-1; D gene: TRBD2
CDR3 protein: CSARMGRSNQPQHF; CDR3 DNA: TGCAGTGCTAGAATGGGGAGGAGCAATCAGCCCCAGCATTTT; V gene: TRBV20-1; CDR3 length: 14; clone size: many; J gene: TRBJ1-5; D gene: -
CDR3 protein: CASSFGLAGFHEQYF; CDR3 DNA: TGTGCCAGCAGTTTCGGGCTAGCGGGCTTCCACGAGCAGTACTTC; V gene: TRBV28; CDR3 length: 15; clone size: few; J gene: TRBJ2-7; D gene: TRBD2
CDR3 protein: CSVATTWDGTQYF; CDR3 DNA: TGCAGCGTCGCGACCACTTGGGATGGTACGCAGTATTTT; V gene: TRBV29-1; CDR3 length: 13; clone size: few; J gene: TRBJ2-3; D gene: -
CDR3 protein: CSVEYPKVVRETQYF; CDR3 DNA: TGCAGCGTGGAGTACCCCAAAGTTGTACGGGAGACCCAGTACTTC; V gene: TRBV29-1; CDR3 length: 15; clone size: few; J gene: TRBJ2-5; D gene: -
CDR3 protein: CSFRRSIAGTSGNYEQYF; CDR3 DNA: TGCAGCTTCCGACGGTCGATAGCCGGGACTAGCGGAAACTACGAGCAGTACTTC; V gene: TRBV29-1; CDR3 length: 18; clone size: -; J gene: TRBJ2-7; D gene: TRBD2
CDR3 protein: CASSSRDTSKETQYF; CDR3 DNA: TGTGCCAGCAGCTCTCGGGACACCTCCAAGGAGACCCAGTACTTC; V gene: TRBV7-9; CDR3 length: 15; clone size: -; J gene: TRBJ2-5; D gene: -
CDR3 protein: CASSPIGTGGEYGYTF; CDR3 DNA: TGTGCCAGCAGTCCTATAGGGACAGGGGGCGAGTATGGCTACACCTTC; V gene: TRBV28; CDR3 length: 16; clone size: -; J gene: TRBJ1-2; D gene: TRBD1
CDR3 protein: CASSSKELFF; CDR3 DNA: TGTGCCAGCAGCAGTAAGGAGCTGTTTTTT; V gene: TRBV12-3/TRBV12-4; CDR3 length: 10; clone size: -; J gene: TRBJ2-2; D gene: -
CDR3 protein: CASGPGGAIGNQPQHF; CDR3 DNA: TGTGCCAGCGGACCAGGGGGCGCAATCGGGAATCAGCCCCAGCATTTT; V gene: TRBV7-8; CDR3 length: 16; clone size: -; J gene: TRBJ1-5; D gene: TRBD1
CDR3 protein: CASSLDPHIGTGYTGELFF; CDR3 DNA: TGCGCCAGCAGCTTGGACCCGCACATCGGGACAGGATACACCGGGGAGCTGTTTTTT; V gene: TRBV5-1; CDR3 length: 19; clone size: many; J gene: TRBJ2-2; D gene: TRBD1
CDR3 protein: CSARGSQGAYEQYF; CDR3 DNA: TGCAGTGCTAGGGGTTCTCAGGGGGCCTACGAGCAGTACTTC; V gene: TRBV20-1; CDR3 length: 14; clone size: -; J gene: TRBJ2-7; D gene: TRBD1
CDR3 protein: CSVVGSRNEQYF; CDR3 DNA: TGCAGCGTTGTCGGGAGCAGAAACGAGCAGTACTTC; V gene: TRBV29-1; CDR3 length: 12; clone size: few; J gene: TRBJ2-7; D gene: -
CDR3 protein: CASSSSGANVLTF; CDR3 DNA: TGTGCCAGCAGTTCCTCTGGGGCCAACGTCCTGACTTTC; V gene: TRBV27; CDR3 length: 13; clone size: many; J gene: TRBJ2-6; D gene: -
CDR3 protein: CASSLVASGGPPHEQFF; CDR3 DNA: TGTGCCAGCAGCTTAGTGGCTAGCGGGGGCCCTCCCCATGAGCAGTTCTTC; V gene: TRBV7-2; CDR3 length: 17; clone size: -; J gene: TRBJ2-1; D gene: TRBD2
CDR3 protein: CASSTDRGRNEQFF; CDR3 DNA: TGTGCCAGCAGCACAGACAGGGGGCGGAATGAGCAGTTCTTC; V gene: TRBV7-2; CDR3 length: 14; clone size: -; J gene: TRBJ2-1; D gene: TRBD1
CDR3 protein: CASSLRGAEQFF; CDR3 DNA: TGTGCCAGCAGCCTGCGTGGGGCCGAGCAGTTCTTC; V gene: TRBV5-5; CDR3 length: 12; clone size: few; J gene: TRBJ2-1; D gene: -
CDR3 protein: CSARGGDSFKNIQYF; CDR3 DNA: TGCAGTGCTAGAGGCGGAGACAGCTTCAAAAACATTCAGTACTTC; V gene: TRBV20-1; CDR3 length: 15; clone size: many; J gene: TRBJ2-4; D gene: -
CDR3 protein: CASSAGALNTEAFF; CDR3 DNA: TGTGCCAGCAGCGCAGGGGCTTTGAACACTGAAGCTTTCTTT; V gene: TRBV4-2; CDR3 length: 14; clone size: few; J gene: TRBJ1-1; D gene: -
CDR3 protein: CASSDTFTDTQYF; CDR3 DNA: TGTGCCAGCAGTGACACCTTCACAGATACGCAGTATTTT; V gene: TRBV6-2/TRBV6-3; CDR3 length: 13; clone size: many; J gene: TRBJ2-3; D gene: -
CDR3 protein: CASSPAPRRADTQYF; CDR3 DNA: TGTGCCAGCAGCCCAGCCCCCCGACGAGCAGATACGCAGTATTTT; V gene: TRBV7-7; CDR3 length: 15; clone size: few; J gene: TRBJ2-3; D gene: -
CDR3 protein: CASSVRLDLYNEQFF; CDR3 DNA: TGTGCCAGCAGCGTTCGACTTGATCTCTACAATGAGCAGTTCTTC; V gene: TRBV9; CDR3 length: 15; clone size: few; J gene: TRBJ2-1; D gene: -
CDR3 protein: CASKAVDTQYF; CDR3 DNA: TGTGCCAGCAAGGCGGTGGATACGCAGTATTTT; V gene: TRBV28; CDR3 length: 11; clone size: once; J gene: TRBJ2-3; D gene: -